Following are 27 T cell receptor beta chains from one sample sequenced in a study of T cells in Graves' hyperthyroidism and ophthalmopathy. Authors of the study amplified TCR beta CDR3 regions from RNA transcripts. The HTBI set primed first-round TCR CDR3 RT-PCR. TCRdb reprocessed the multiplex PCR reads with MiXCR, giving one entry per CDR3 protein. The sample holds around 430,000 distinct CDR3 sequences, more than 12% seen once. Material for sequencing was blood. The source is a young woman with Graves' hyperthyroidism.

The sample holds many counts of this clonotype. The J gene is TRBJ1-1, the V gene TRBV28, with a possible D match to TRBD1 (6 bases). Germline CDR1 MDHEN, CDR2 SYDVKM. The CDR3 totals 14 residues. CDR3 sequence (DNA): TGTGCTTCGGATCCGACAGGCATGAACACTGAAGCTTTCTTT. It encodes CASDPTGMNTEAFF.

The CDR3, as DNA: TGTGCCAGTAGTATAGGGGGGACTAGCGGGTGGCGGAGTTCGGCCAAAAACATTCAGTACTTC. This translates into CASSIGGTSGWRSSAKNIQYF. The chain recombines TRBV19 with TRBJ2-4; 12 positions agree with TRBD2. The CDR3 has 21 residues. Germline V gene lookup returns CDR1 LNHDA and CDR2 SQIVND (reference sequence). Trimming removed 1 base from V and 1 base from J; junction bases left unmatched: 14.

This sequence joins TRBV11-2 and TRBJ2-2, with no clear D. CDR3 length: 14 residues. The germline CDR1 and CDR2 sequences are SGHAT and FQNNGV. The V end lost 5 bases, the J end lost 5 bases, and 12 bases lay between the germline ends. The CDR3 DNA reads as TGTGCCAGCAGCCCCCGAAGTCGGACCGGGGAGCTGTTTTTT. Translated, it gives CASSPRSRTGELFF. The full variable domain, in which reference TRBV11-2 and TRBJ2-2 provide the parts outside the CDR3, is EAGVAQSPRYKIIEKRQSVAFWCNPISGHATLYWYQQILGQGPKLLIQFQNNGVVDDSQLPKDRFSAERLKGVDSTLKIQPAKLEDSAVYLCASSPRSRTGELFFGEGSRLTVL.

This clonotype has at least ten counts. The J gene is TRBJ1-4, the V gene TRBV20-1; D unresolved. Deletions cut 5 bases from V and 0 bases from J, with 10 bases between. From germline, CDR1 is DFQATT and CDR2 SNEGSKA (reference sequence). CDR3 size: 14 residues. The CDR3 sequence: CSADMAATNEKLFF. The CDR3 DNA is TGCAGTGCTGACATGGCTGCAACTAATGAAAAACTGTTTTTT.

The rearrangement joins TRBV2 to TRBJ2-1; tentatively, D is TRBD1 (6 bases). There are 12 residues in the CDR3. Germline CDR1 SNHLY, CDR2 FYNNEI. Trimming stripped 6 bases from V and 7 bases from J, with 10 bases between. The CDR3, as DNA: TGTGCCAGCAGGCTAACAGGGAATGAGCAGTTCTTC. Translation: CASRLTGNEQFF.

The CDR3 DNA follows: TGTGCCAGCAGTTACTCGAGCAGGACAGAGAGCTCCTATAATTCACCCCTCCACTTT. Encoded protein: CASSYSSRTESSYNSPLHF. The chain employs TRBV6-2 or TRBV6-3 and TRBJ1-6, with a tentative D call TRBD1 (6 bases). The CDR3 runs 19 residues. With 0 bases removed from V and 0 bases from J, the gap between germline ends came to 15 bases. Germline loops: CDR1 MNHEY, CDR2 SVGEGT.

In nucleotides, the CDR3 is TGTGCCACCAGTGATTCTGGACGGTTCAATCAGCCCCAGCATTTT. Translated, it gives CATSDSGRFNQPQHF. V gene TRBV24-1 combines with J gene TRBJ1-5; D is undetermined. Per the germline V gene, CDR1 is KGHDR and CDR2 is SFDVKD. The V end lost 2 bases, the J end lost 3 bases, and 10 bases lay between the germline ends. The CDR3 has 15 amino acids.

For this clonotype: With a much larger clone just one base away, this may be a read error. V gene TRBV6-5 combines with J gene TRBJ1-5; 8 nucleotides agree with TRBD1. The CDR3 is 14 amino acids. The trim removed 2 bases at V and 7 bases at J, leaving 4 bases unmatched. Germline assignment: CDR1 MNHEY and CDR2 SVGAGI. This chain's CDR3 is CASSYGTGNQPQHF. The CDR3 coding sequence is TGTGCCAGCAGTTACGGGACAGGAAACCAGCCCCAGCATTTT.

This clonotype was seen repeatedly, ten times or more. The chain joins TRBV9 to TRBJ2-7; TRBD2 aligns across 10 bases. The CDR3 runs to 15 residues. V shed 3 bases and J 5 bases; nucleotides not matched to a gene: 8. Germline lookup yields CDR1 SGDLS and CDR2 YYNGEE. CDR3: CASSGSGGSTDEQYF. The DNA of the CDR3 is TGTGCCAGCAGCGGTAGCGGGGGGTCAACCGACGAGCAGTACTTC.

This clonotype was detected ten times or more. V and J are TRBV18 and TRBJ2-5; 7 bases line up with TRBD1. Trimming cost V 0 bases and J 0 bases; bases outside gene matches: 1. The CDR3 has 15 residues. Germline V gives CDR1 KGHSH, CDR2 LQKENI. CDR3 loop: CASSPPGTDQETQYF. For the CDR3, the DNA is TGTGCCAGCTCACCACCAGGGACAGACCAAGAGACCCAGTACTTC. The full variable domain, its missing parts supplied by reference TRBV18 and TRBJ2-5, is NAGVMQNPRHLVRRRGQEARLRCSPMKGHSHVYWYRQLPEEGLKFMVYLQKENIIDESGMPKERFSAEFPKEGPSILRIQQVVRGDSAAYFCASSPPGTDQETQYFGPGTRLLVL.

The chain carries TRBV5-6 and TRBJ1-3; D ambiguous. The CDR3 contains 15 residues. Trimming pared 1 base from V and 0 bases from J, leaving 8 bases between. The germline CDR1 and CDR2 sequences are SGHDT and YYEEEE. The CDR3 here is CASSLPGNSGNTIYF. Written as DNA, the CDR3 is TGTGCCAGCAGCTTGCCGGGAAACTCTGGAAACACCATATATTTT.

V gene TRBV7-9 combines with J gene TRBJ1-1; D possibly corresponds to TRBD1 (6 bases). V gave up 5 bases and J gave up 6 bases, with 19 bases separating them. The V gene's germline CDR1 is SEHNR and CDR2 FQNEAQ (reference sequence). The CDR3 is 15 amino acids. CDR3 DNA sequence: TGTGCCAGCAGCCCAAATACAGGGATTAGGGCTGAAGCTTTCTTT. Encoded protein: CASSPNTGIRAEAFF.

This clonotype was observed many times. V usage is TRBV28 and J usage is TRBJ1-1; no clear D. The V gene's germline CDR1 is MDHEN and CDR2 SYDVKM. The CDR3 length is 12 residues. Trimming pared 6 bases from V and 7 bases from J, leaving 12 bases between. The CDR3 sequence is CASSPTPYEAFF. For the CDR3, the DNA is TGTGCCAGCAGCCCCACCCCCTATGAAGCTTTCTTT.

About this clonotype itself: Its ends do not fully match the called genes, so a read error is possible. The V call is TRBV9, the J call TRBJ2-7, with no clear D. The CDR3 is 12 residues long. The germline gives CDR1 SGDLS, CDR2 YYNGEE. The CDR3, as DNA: TGTACCAGCAGCGAGGCTACATACGAGCAGTACTTC. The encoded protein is CTSSEATYEQYF.

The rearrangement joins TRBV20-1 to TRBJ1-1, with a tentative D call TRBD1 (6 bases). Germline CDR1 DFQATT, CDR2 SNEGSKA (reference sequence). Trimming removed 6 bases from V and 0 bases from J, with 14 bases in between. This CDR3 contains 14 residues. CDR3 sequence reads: CSATRGGMNTEAFF. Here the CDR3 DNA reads TGCAGTGCAACTAGGGGGGGCATGAACACTGAAGCTTTCTTT.

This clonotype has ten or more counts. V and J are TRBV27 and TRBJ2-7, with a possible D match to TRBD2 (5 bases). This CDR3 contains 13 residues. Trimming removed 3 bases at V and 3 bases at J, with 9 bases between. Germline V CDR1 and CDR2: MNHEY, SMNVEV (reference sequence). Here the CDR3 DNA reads TGTGCCAGCAGTTTTCTGGAGGACTACGAGCAGTACTTC. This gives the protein CASSFLEDYEQYF.

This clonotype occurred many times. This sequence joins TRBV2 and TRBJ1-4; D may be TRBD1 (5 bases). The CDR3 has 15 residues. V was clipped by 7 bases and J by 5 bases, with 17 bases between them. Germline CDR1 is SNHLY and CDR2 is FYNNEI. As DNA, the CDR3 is TGTGCCAGCAACCTGGGACGGCGTGACAATGAAAAACTGTTTTTT. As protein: CASNLGRRDNEKLFF.

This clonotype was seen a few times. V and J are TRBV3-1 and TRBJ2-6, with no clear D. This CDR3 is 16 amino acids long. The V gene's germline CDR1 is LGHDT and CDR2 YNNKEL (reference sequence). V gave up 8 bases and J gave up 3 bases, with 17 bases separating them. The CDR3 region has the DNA TGTGCCAGCGGCTCAGAAAGATCTTATGGGGCCAACGTCCTGACTTTC. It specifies CASGSERSYGANVLTF.

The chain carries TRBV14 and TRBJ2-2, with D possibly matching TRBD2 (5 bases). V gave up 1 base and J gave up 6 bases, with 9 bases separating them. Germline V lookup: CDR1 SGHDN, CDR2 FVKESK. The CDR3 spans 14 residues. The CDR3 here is CASSQVAYAGELFF. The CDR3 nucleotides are TGTGCCAGCAGCCAAGTAGCGTATGCCGGGGAGCTGTTTTTT.

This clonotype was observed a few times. The CDR3 loop is CSYGSGRETQYF. For the CDR3, the DNA is TGCAGTTATGGATCGGGGAGGGAGACCCAGTACTTC. The V and J genes are TRBV29-1 and TRBJ2-5, with D maybe TRBD2 (6 bases). Per germline, CDR1 SQVTM and CDR2 ANQGSEA. The CDR3 spans 12 residues.

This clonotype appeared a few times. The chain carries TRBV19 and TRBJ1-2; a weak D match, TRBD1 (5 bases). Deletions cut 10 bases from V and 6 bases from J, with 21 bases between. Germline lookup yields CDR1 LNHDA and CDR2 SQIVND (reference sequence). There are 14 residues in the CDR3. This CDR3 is CATRAPTEGDGYTF. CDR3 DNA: TGTGCCACCCGAGCCCCGACAGAGGGAGATGGCTACACCTTC.

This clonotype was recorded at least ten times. CDR3 protein: CASNPTGSTEAFF. In DNA form, the CDR3 reads TGTGCCAGCAACCCGACAGGAAGCACTGAAGCTTTCTTT. V gene TRBV6-1 combines with J gene TRBJ1-1, with D possibly being TRBD1 (6 bases). The CDR3 extends over 13 amino acids. V was pared by 7 bases and J by 4 bases, with 13 bases between. Germline V gene data show CDR1 as MNHNS and CDR2 as SASEGT.

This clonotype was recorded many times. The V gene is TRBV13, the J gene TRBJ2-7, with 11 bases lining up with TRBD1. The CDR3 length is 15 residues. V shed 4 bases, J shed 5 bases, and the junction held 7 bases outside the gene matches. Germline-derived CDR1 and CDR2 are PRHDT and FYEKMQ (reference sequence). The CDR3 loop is CASSSAGQGVHEQYF. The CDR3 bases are TGTGCCAGCAGCTCCGCGGGACAGGGGGTCCACGAGCAGTACTTC.

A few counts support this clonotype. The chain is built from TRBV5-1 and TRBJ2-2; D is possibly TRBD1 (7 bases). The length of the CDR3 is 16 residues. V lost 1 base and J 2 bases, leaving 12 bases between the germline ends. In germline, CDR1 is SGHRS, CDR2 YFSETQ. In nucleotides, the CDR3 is TGCGCCAGCAGCTTGAGCAGGGGGACTAACACCGGGGAGCTGTTTTTT. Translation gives CASSLSRGTNTGELFF. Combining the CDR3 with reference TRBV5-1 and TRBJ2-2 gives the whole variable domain KAGVTQTPRYLIKTRGQQVTLSCSPISGHRSVSWYQQTPGQGLQFLFEYFSETQRNKGNFPGRFSGRQFSNSRSEMNVSTLELGDSALYLCASSLSRGTNTGELFFGEGSRLTVL.

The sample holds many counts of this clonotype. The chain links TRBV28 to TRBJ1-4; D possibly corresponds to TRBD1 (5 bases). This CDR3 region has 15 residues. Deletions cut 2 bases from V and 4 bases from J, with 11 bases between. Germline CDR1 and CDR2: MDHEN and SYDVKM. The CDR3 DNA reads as TGTGCCAGCAGTTTACAGACAGCTGGTAATGAAAAACTGTTTTTT. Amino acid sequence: CASSLQTAGNEKLFF. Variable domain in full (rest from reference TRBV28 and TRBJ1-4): DVKVTQSSRYLVKRTGEKVFLECVQDMDHENMFWYRQDPGLGLRLIYFSYDVKMKEKGDIPEGYSVSREKKERFSLILESASTNQTSMYLCASSLQTAGNEKLFFGSGTQLSVL.

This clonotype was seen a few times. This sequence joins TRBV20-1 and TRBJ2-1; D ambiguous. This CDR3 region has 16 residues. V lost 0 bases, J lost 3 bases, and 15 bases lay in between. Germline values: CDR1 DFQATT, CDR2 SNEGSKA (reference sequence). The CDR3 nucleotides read TGCAGTGCTAGAGATTTACGTGAGCGCCTCTACAATGAGCAGTTCTTC. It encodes CSARDLRERLYNEQFF.

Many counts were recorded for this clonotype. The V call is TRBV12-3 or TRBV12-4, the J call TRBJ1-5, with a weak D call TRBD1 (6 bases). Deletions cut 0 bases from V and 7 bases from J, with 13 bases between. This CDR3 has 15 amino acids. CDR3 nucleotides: TGTGCCAGCAGTTTAGCGAACAGGGTAGGACAGCCCCAGCATTTT. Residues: CASSLANRVGQPQHF.